The clone carrying this T cell receptor beta chain was observed a handful of times. 13 Jbeta primers and 60 Vbeta primers were used for the PCR. Generated by immunoSEQ multiplex PCR, the TCRdb table keeps only in-frame clones and is missing some. The sample records more than 95,000 clones, about three quarters being singletons. This entry is derived from a study of cytomegalovirus exposure and HLA in healthy donors. The germline V gene encodes CDR1 SGHTA and CDR2 FQGTGA. The V gene lost 2 bases and the J gene lost 4 bases, with 5 bases spanning the gap. This CDR3 comprises 12 residues. The rearrangement links TRBV7-3 to TRBJ1-2; no definite D call. Sequenced input: PBMCs. This clonotype originated in a woman aged 40 to 55 in good health and CMV-seropositive. This chain's CDR3 is CASSLVFYGYTF. CDR3 nucleotide sequence: TGTGCCAGCAGCTTAGTCTTCTATGGCTACACCTTC.